This T cell receptor (beta chain) was identified in a study of blood T cell repertoires in COVID-19. Trimming shortened V by 3 bases and J by 4 bases, and 13 bases separated the two germline ends. The CDR3 contains 14 residues. Germline CDR1 is SGDLS and CDR2 is YYNGEE. Some clones are missing from TCRdb's copy, which holds only in-frame ones; the method was immunoSEQ multiplex PCR. In the table there are roughly 170,000 clones, approximately 86% of which are singletons. The receptor comes from a middle-aged man with active or convalescent COVID-19. Sequenced input: peripheral blood. The rearrangement links TRBV9 to TRBJ1-1; D is unclear. The CDR3 loop reads CASSASPSVTEAFF. The CDR3, as DNA: TGTGCCAGCAGCGCGTCCCCTTCTGTCACTGAAGCTTTCTTT.